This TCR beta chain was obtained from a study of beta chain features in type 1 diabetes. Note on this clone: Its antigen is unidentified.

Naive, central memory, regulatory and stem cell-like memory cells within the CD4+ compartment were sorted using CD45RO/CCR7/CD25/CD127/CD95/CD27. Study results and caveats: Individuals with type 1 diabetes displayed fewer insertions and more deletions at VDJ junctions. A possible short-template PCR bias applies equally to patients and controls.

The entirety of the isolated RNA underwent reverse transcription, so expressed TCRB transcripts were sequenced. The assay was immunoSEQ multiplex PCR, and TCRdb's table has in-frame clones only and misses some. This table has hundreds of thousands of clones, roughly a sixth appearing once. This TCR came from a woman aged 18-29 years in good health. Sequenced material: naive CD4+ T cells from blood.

The CDR3 nucleotides are TGTGCCAGCAGCCAAGCCGTGCCGGGTGAGCAGTTCTTC. This codes for CASSQAVPGEQFF. The chain couples TRBV4-2 to TRBJ2-1; D unclear. CDR3 length: 13 amino acids. Trimming removed 1 base from V and 9 bases from J, with 10 bases in between. CDR1 and CDR2 (germline): LGHNA, YNFKEQ.